This T cell receptor (beta chain) was sequenced during a study of T cell repertoires in cytomegalovirus infection. Per germline, CDR1 LGHNT and CDR2 FRNRAP. Deletions cut 4 bases from V and 9 bases from J, with 13 bases between. The CDR3 spans 13 residues. This clonotype appeared a few times. Its target is unknown. In TCRdb, the reads were re-called with MiXCR into one record per CDR3 protein. Of tens of thousands of distinct CDR3 sequences in the sample, more than 25% are singletons; the top ten hold roughly two thirds. The chain links TRBV12-5 to TRBJ2-1, with D unclear. Specimen: PBMCs, sequenced either directly or after in vitro stimulation (not recorded which). The TCR comes from a human donor in good health (CMV status not recorded). Some clones in this sample may be carry-over from other donors' samples. In DNA, the CDR3 is TGTGCTAGTGGTTCCGGCGCGAGCAGTGAGCAGTTCTTC. Translation: CASGSGASSEQFF.